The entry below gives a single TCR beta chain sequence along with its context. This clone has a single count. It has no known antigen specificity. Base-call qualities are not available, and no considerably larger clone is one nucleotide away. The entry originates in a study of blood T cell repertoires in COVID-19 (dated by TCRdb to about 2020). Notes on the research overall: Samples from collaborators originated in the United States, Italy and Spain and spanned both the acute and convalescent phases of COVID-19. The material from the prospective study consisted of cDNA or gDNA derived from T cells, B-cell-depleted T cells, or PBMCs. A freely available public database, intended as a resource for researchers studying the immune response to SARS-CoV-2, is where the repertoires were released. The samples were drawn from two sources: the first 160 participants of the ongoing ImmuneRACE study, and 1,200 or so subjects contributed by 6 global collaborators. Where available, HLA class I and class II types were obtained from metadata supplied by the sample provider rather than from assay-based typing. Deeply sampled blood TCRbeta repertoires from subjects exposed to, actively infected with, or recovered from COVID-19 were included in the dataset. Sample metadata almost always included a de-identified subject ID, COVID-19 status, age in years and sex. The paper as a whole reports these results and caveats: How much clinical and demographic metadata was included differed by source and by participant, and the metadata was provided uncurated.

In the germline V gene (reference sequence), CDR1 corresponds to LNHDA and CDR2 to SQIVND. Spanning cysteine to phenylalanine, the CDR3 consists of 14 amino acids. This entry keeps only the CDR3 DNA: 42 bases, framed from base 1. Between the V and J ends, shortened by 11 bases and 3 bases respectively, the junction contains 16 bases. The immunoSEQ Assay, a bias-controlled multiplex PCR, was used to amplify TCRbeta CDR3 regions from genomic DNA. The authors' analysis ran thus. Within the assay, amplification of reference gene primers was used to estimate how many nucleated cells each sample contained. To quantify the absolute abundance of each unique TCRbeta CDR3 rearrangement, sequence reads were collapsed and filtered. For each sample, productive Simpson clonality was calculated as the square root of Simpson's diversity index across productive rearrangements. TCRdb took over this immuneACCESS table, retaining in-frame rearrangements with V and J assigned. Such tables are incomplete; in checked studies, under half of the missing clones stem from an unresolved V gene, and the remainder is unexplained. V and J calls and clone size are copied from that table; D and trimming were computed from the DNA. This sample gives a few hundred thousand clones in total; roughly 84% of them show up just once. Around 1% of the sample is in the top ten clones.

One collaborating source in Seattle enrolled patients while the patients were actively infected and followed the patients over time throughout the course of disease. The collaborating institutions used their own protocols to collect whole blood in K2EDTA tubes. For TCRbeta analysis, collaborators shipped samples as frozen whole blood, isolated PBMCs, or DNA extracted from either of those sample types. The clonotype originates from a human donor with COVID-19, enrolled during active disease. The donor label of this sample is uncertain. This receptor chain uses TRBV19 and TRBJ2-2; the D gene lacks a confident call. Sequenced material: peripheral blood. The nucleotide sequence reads TGTGCCGTGAGACTCTCGGCCGACACCGGGGAGCTGTTTTTT. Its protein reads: CAVRLSADTGELFF.